The clone carrying this TCR beta chain was observed many times. Its matching antigen is unknown. RNA transcripts were the template for amplifying TCR beta CDR3 regions. When the TCR CDR3 underwent first-round RT-PCR, the HTBI primer set was used. One entry per CDR3 protein results from TCRdb running MiXCR on the multiplex PCR reads. The sample holds around 300,000 distinct CDR3 sequences; roughly 22% are singletons and the top ten take roughly 60%. This sample was included in a study of T cells in Graves' hyperthyroidism and ophthalmopathy. On the study more broadly: Upon initial diagnosis and before any treatment, peripheral blood was collected. General study points: Most clonotypes that expanded in the thyroid above 0.001 also showed up in blood.

Clinical symptoms, serum thyroxine, TRAb, thyroid ultrasound and orbital computed tomography established diagnosis. V was pared by 0 bases and J by 3 bases, with 7 bases between. Germline assignment: CDR1 SGHRS and CDR2 YFSETQ. The CDR3 length is 13 residues. The specimen was blood. The receptor was isolated from a man aged 30 to 39 with Graves' ophthalmopathy. J is TRBJ2-7 and V is TRBV5-1; no reliable D call. The DNA of the CDR3 is TGCGCCAGCAGCTTGGCGGGCTACTACGAGCAGTACTTC. It specifies CASSLAGYYEQYF.